This is a list of T cell receptor beta chains from one sample in a study of a mutant IDH1 vaccine in newly diagnosed glioma. The method was immunoSEQ multiplex PCR; TCRdb's version includes in-frame clones alone and lacks a portion of them. Counted here are about 38,000 clones, 60% to 80% occurring once; the ten biggest clones make up 7.5% to 9.5%. The sample consisted of PBMCs, taken from a glioma patient treated with radiotherapy, temozolomide or both. The receptor set was obtained from a man aged 35-49 years with glioma. Some clones in this sample may be carry-over from other donors' samples. Both conserved end residues are part of each CDR3. A D gene is named only where the DNA matches it firmly. Rows give clone size only sometimes, using once, few, many, or a class for an expanded clone.

.	.	TRBV30	TRBJ2-3	CAWREAGTDTQYF	TGTGCCTGGAGGGAGGCGGGGACAGATACGCAGTATTTT
.	.	TRBV2	TRBJ2-7	CASSGGSLSYEQYF	TGTGCCAGCAGTGGAGGGAGTTTATCCTACGAGCAGTACTTC
.	.	TRBV7-8	TRBJ2-7	CASSSTVTYEQYF	TGTGCCAGCAGCTCGACAGTGACCTACGAGCAGTACTTC
.	.	TRBV7-2	TRBJ1-1	CASSRPQGWTEAFF	TGTGCCAGCAGCCGACCTCAGGGTTGGACTGAAGCTTTCTTT
few	.	TRBV5-8	TRBJ2-1	CASSLGGDEQFF	TGTGCCAGCAGCTTGGGGGGGGATGAGCAGTTCTTC
once	.	TRBV6-1	TRBJ1-6	CASRKGPGNSPLHF	TGTGCCAGCAGGAAGGGACCGGGGAACTCACCCCTCCACTTT
.	.	TRBV6-1	TRBJ2-5	CASSESGGYQETQYF	TGTGCCAGCAGTGAATCAGGGGGGTACCAAGAGACCCAGTACTTC
.	.	TRBV7-9	TRBJ2-6	CASIAVANVLTF	TGTGCCAGCATTGCTGTAGCCAACGTCCTGACTTTC
.	.	TRBV27	TRBJ1-4	CASRLGTGYEKLFF	TGTGCCAGCAGACTAGGGACCGGGTATGAAAAACTGTTTTTT
.	.	TRBV7-9	TRBJ1-1	CASSPHRQSMNTEAFF	TGTGCCAGCAGCCCCCACCGACAGAGTATGAACACTGAAGCTTTCTTT
.	.	TRBV7-8	TRBJ2-6	CASSLRPQSSGANVLTF	TGTGCCAGCAGCTTGCGGCCCCAGAGCTCTGGGGCCAACGTCCTGACTTTC
.	TRBD1	TRBV7-2	TRBJ1-6	CASSWRTGGASPLHF	TGTGCCAGCAGCTGGAGGACAGGGGGCGCATCACCCCTCCACTTT
.	TRBD1	TRBV7-8	TRBJ2-7	CASSSRAGGSEQYF	TGTGCCAGCAGCTCCCGAGCAGGGGGAAGCGAGCAGTACTTC
.	TRBD1	TRBV30	TRBJ2-6	CAWRMLGQGGIWANVLTF	TGTGCCTGGAGGATGCTGGGACAGGGAGGAATCTGGGCCAACGTCCTGACTTTC
.	TRBD1	TRBV2	TRBJ2-7	CASSRQGEGYEQYF	TGTGCCAGCAGTAGGCAGGGGGAAGGGTACGAGCAGTACTTC
few	TRBD2	TRBV4-2	TRBJ2-3	CASSQETSGGEDTQYF	TGTGCCAGCAGCCAGGAGACTAGCGGGGGGGAGGATACGCAGTATTTT
.	.	TRBV9	TRBJ2-5	CASSVAGAQETQYF	TGTGCCAGCAGCGTAGCCGGGGCCCAAGAGACCCAGTACTTC
.	TRBD1	TRBV5-6	TRBJ2-7	CASRDRNHYEQYF	TGTGCCAGTCGGGACAGGAACCACTACGAGCAGTACTTC
.	.	TRBV25-1	TRBJ1-4	CASSSTRGKEKLFF	TGTGCCAGCAGTTCCACCCGGGGAAAAGAAAAACTGTTTTTT
.	.	TRBV2	TRBJ1-3	CASKGDSGNTIYF	TGTGCCAGCAAGGGGGACTCTGGAAACACCATATATTTT
.	TRBD1	TRBV5-1	TRBJ1-6	CASSLEGAGNSPLHF	TGCGCCAGCAGCTTGGAGGGGGCTGGTAATTCACCCCTCCACTTT
.	.	TRBV27	TRBJ1-4	CASSPRGADNEKLFF	TGTGCCAGCAGCCCGAGGGGGGCCGATAATGAAAAACTGTTTTTT
.	TRBD1	TRBV18	TRBJ1-1	CASSPPTEGARAFF	TGTGCCAGCTCACCCCCTACGGAGGGGGCAAGAGCTTTCTTT
.	.	TRBV7-2	TRBJ2-5	CASSLATGSFETQYF	TGTGCCAGCAGCTTAGCTACAGGGAGTTTCGAGACCCAGTACTTC
.	.	TRBV5-1	TRBJ2-1	CASSSTLTPYNEQFF	TGCGCCAGCAGCTCCACACTTACACCCTACAATGAGCAGTTCTTC
.	.	TRBV12-5	TRBJ2-7	CASAPPARGAYEQYF	TGTGCTAGTGCCCCTCCCGCGCGGGGAGCGTACGAGCAGTACTTC
few	.	TRBV2	TRBJ2-2	CASNRAGELFF	TGTGCCAGCAACAGGGCCGGGGAGCTGTTTTTT
few	TRBD1	TRBV27	TRBJ1-1	CASSSYRGHSEAFF	TGTGCCAGCAGTTCCTACAGGGGGCATAGTGAAGCTTTCTTT
.	.	TRBV6-5	TRBJ2-7	CASSYSPGLTYEQYF	TGTGCCAGCAGTTACTCGCCCGGACTAACCTACGAGCAGTACTTC
.	.	TRBV7-2	TRBJ1-3	CASSLGVSGNTIYF	TGTGCCAGCAGCTTAGGGGTGTCTGGAAACACCATATATTTT
.	.	TRBV29-1	TRBJ1-1	CSTEYSQVNTEAFF	TGCAGCACCGAATATTCACAGGTGAACACTGAAGCTTTCTTT
.	TRBD1	TRBV11-2	TRBJ1-4	CASSYFRGREKLFF	TGTGCCAGCAGCTACTTCAGGGGGCGCGAAAAACTGTTTTTT
.	.	TRBV27	TRBJ2-2	CASSLGLGELFF	TGTGCCAGCAGTTTAGGTCTCGGGGAGCTGTTTTTT
.	.	TRBV7-9	TRBJ1-5	CASSLGGVGQPQHF	TGTGCCAGCAGCTTAGGAGGGGTTGGTCAGCCCCAGCATTTT
.	.	TRBV2	TRBJ2-2	CASSPTGELFF	TGTGCCAGCAGTCCAACCGGGGAGCTGTTTTTT
.	.	TRBV5-1	TRBJ1-1	CASSLSDNLEAFF	TGCGCCAGCAGCTTATCCGATAACCTTGAAGCTTTCTTT
once	.	TRBV5-5	TRBJ1-6	CASSFRGRANNSPLHF	TGTGCCAGCAGCTTCAGAGGACGGGCCAATAATTCACCCCTCCACTTT
few	TRBD1	TRBV28	TRBJ2-1	CASSHRQGLGNEQFF	TGTGCCAGCAGCCACCGACAGGGGCTCGGCAATGAGCAGTTCTTC